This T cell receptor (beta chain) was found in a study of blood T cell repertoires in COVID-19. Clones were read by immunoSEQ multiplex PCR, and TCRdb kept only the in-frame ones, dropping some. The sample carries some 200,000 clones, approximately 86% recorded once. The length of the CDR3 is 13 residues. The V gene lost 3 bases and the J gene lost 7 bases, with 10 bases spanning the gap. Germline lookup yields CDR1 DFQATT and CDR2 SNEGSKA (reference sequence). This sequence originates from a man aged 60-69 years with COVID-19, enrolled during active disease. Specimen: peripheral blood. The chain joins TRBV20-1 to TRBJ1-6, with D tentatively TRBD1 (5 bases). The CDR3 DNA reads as TGCAGTGCTAGTAAGACAGCCAATTCACCCCTCCACTTT. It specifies CSASKTANSPLHF.